A selection of T cell receptor beta chains follows, all from one sample in a study of molecular identifiers for immune sequencing clone quantification. Via MiXCR, TCRdb re-called the PCR reads, giving one row per CDR3 protein. The top ten clones hold around 0.7% of a sample with fewer than 350,000 distinct CDR3 sequences, roughly a quarter of them seen once. Sequences were obtained from naive CD8+ T cells from blood, with Jurkat cell RNA spiked in. The receptors derive from a human donor in good health. Some libraries in this study had Jurkat cell RNA spiked in. The CDR3 runs from the conserved cysteine through the conserved F or W.

j_gene: TRBJ1-5; v_gene: TRBV12-3/TRBV12-4; CDR3aa: CASSLGGQDYSNQPQHF
j_gene: TRBJ2-5; v_gene: TRBV9; CDR3aa: CASSDGLALETQYF
j_gene: TRBJ2-3; v_gene: TRBV19; CDR3aa: CASSIVAISTDTQYF
j_gene: TRBJ2-1; v_gene: TRBV24-1; CDR3aa: CATSDVVDEQFF
j_gene: TRBJ1-1; v_gene: TRBV6-2/TRBV6-3; CDR3aa: CASSSRTLENTEAFF
j_gene: TRBJ2-5; v_gene: TRBV12-3/TRBV12-4; CDR3aa: CASTPSALQETQYF
j_gene: TRBJ1-2; v_gene: TRBV27; CDR3aa: CASIGQGAGGYTF
j_gene: TRBJ2-2; v_gene: TRBV7-3; CDR3aa: CASTASSRAGELFF
j_gene: TRBJ1-1; v_gene: TRBV7-9; CDR3aa: CASSSSTGGANTEAFF
j_gene: TRBJ1-1; v_gene: TRBV29-1; CDR3aa: CSVPGHTEAFF
j_gene: TRBJ2-7; v_gene: TRBV27; CDR3aa: CASSRSQEDITYEQYF
j_gene: TRBJ1-5; v_gene: TRBV2; CDR3aa: CASKVYSNQPQHF
j_gene: TRBJ2-4; v_gene: TRBV13; CDR3aa: CASSPMGSLAKNIQYF
j_gene: TRBJ1-1; v_gene: TRBV6-5; CDR3aa: CASSYGQGVARAFF
j_gene: TRBJ1-4; v_gene: TRBV27; CDR3aa: CASSPAGTAGEKLFF
j_gene: TRBJ2-1; v_gene: TRBV4-3; CDR3aa: CASSQGSSGRNEQFF
j_gene: TRBJ2-7; v_gene: TRBV5-4; CDR3aa: CASSLGQGNIYEQYF
j_gene: TRBJ2-5; v_gene: TRBV29-1; CDR3aa: CSVDTGTGPRAQYF
j_gene: TRBJ2-3; v_gene: TRBV20-1; CDR3aa: CSARDQRLAGTSTDTQYF
j_gene: TRBJ2-3; v_gene: TRBV9; CDR3aa: CASSVETRTDTQYF
j_gene: TRBJ1-1; v_gene: TRBV6-4; CDR3aa: CDSSDPEAFF
j_gene: TRBJ2-3; v_gene: TRBV12-3/TRBV12-4; CDR3aa: CASSWESDTQYF
j_gene: TRBJ2-3; v_gene: TRBV2; CDR3aa: CASSSGLAVTDTQYF
j_gene: TRBJ2-5; v_gene: TRBV7-8; CDR3aa: CASSLLAGGPETQYF
j_gene: TRBJ2-7; v_gene: TRBV11-2; CDR3aa: CASSTTSLSSYEQYF
j_gene: TRBJ1-1; v_gene: TRBV9; CDR3aa: CASSVSSLGTEAFF
j_gene: TRBJ1-1; v_gene: TRBV28; CDR3aa: CASKDRETEAFF
j_gene: TRBJ2-3; v_gene: TRBV5-1; CDR3aa: CASTRGPITDTQYF
j_gene: TRBJ1-1; v_gene: TRBV20-1; CDR3aa: CSAPAGTNTEAFF
j_gene: TRBJ1-3; v_gene: TRBV29-1; CDR3aa: CSVAAAGHGNTIYF
j_gene: TRBJ2-3; v_gene: TRBV12-3/TRBV12-4; CDR3aa: CASSLVLAGDPDTQYF
j_gene: TRBJ2-3; v_gene: TRBV7-2; CDR3aa: CASKGPSGGAASTDTQYF
j_gene: TRBJ2-4; v_gene: TRBV25-1; CDR3aa: CASSEAGGGKNIQYF
j_gene: TRBJ2-1; v_gene: TRBV12-3/TRBV12-4; CDR3aa: CASSRDSDLYNEQFF
j_gene: TRBJ2-7; v_gene: TRBV29-1; CDR3aa: CSVEWSDLGDEQYF
j_gene: TRBJ2-7; v_gene: TRBV7-9; CDR3aa: CASSQTAGTNSYEQYF
j_gene: TRBJ1-5; v_gene: TRBV27; CDR3aa: CASSLSGRGNQPQHF
j_gene: TRBJ1-1; v_gene: TRBV10-2; CDR3aa: CASSEDRLNTEAFF
j_gene: TRBJ2-5; v_gene: TRBV14; CDR3aa: CASSHRYQETQYF
j_gene: TRBJ2-1; v_gene: TRBV29-1; CDR3aa: CSVDQGPYNEQFF
j_gene: TRBJ2-5; v_gene: TRBV25-1; CDR3aa: CASNPPGQGFETQYF
j_gene: TRBJ2-7; v_gene: TRBV5-1; CDR3aa: CASSLKDRPTYEQYF
j_gene: TRBJ2-7; v_gene: TRBV9; CDR3aa: CASSVGTGGIYEQYF
j_gene: TRBJ2-1; v_gene: TRBV28; CDR3aa: CASTLGNEQFF
j_gene: TRBJ2-3; v_gene: TRBV27; CDR3aa: CASSLSGGLQTDTQYF
j_gene: TRBJ2-7; v_gene: TRBV5-5; CDR3aa: CASSLVVRWVEQYF
j_gene: TRBJ2-7; v_gene: TRBV6-6; CDR3aa: CASSYGIGYEQYF
j_gene: TRBJ1-1; v_gene: TRBV9; CDR3aa: CASSSGIMDTEAFF
j_gene: TRBJ1-4; v_gene: TRBV9; CDR3aa: CASSAGTGVGNEKLFF
j_gene: TRBJ2-5; v_gene: TRBV29-1; CDR3aa: CSVLTGSETQYF
j_gene: TRBJ1-6; v_gene: TRBV4-3; CDR3aa: CASSQGGGVVGSPLHF